A selection of T cell receptor beta chains follows, all from one sample in a study of T cell repertoires and HLA-DP antigens. The repertoire was sequenced with immunoSEQ multiplex PCR; TCRdb's copy has only in-frame clones and lacks some. The table records some 110,000 clones, 85% to 95% of them present only once. These TCRs' antigens remain unknown. Sample: CD4+ T cells from PBMCs. These receptors all come from a young woman in good health and CMV-seronegative. Both conserved end residues are part of each CDR3. The order of the fields is J gene, V gene, D gene, clone size, CDR3 DNA, CDR3 protein. The D gene is left open where the match is weak. Part of the rows lack a size; the others show once, few, many or a class for expanded clones.

TRBJ2-7	TRBV7-3	-	-	TGTGCCAGCAGCTTATCGACAGACTCCTACGAGCAGTACTTC	CASSLSTDSYEQYF
TRBJ1-4	TRBV29-1	-	-	TGCAGCGTTGAAGTCAAGGGGGGAAATGAAAAACTGTTTTTT	CSVEVKGGNEKLFF
TRBJ2-7	TRBV6-1	-	-	TGTGCCAGCACCCTTGAGTCTCCCTACGAGCAGTACTTC	CASTLESPYEQYF
TRBJ2-2	TRBV7-9	-	-	TGTGCCAGCAGCTTAGCCCACAGCTCCACCGGGGAGCTGTTTTTT	CASSLAHSSTGELFF
TRBJ2-6	TRBV2	-	-	TGTGCCAGCATTCGGGCTACAGGGGCCAACGTCCTGACTTTC	CASIRATGANVLTF
TRBJ1-3	TRBV30	-	once	TGTGCCTGGAAATTAGACGGTGGAAACACCATATATTTT	CAWKLDGGNTIYF
TRBJ2-3	TRBV9	TRBD1	once	TGTGCCAGCAGCCCCGGGACAGGAACAGATACGCAGTATTTT	CASSPGTGTDTQYF
TRBJ1-2	TRBV10-3	-	-	TGTGCCATCAGTGAGATGGGGTCCGACTATGGCTACACCTTC	CAISEMGSDYGYTF
TRBJ2-2	TRBV7-2	TRBD1	-	TGTGCCAGCAGCACGGGACAGGGGGCTACCGGGGAGCTGTTTTTT	CASSTGQGATGELFF
TRBJ2-5	TRBV19	-	-	TGTGCCAGTGGGAAATCGACCTTCACGGGGGAGACCCAGTACTTC	CASGKSTFTGETQYF
TRBJ2-5	TRBV27	-	once	TGTGCCAGCAGTTCGGACAGATCTTATTCGACCCAGTACTTC	CASSSDRSYSTQYF
TRBJ2-3	TRBV28	-	-	TGTGCCAGCAGCGTTCGTCAAACGCAGTATTTT	CASSVRQTQYF
TRBJ2-3	TRBV14	TRBD2	-	TGTGCCAGCAGCCCTCCAGGGAGCGGGACCACAGATACGCAGTATTTT	CASSPPGSGTTDTQYF
TRBJ1-2	TRBV28	-	once	TGTGCCAGCGCCCATGGGGGGGAGGGCGACTATGGCTACACCTTC	CASAHGGEGDYGYTF
TRBJ1-2	TRBV15	-	-	TGTGCCACCAGCAGAGATTTAAACTATGGCTACACCTTC	CATSRDLNYGYTF
TRBJ1-4	TRBV2	-	-	TGTGCCAGCAGAAGAACTTGGCAGGGGAAGGAAAAACTGTTTTTT	CASRRTWQGKEKLFF
TRBJ2-1	TRBV11-2	-	-	TGTGCCAGCATCACCGGGAGGGGGCGCAGGAAGGATGAGCAGTTCTTC	CASITGRGRRKDEQFF
TRBJ2-7	TRBV4-1	-	-	TGCGCCAGCAGCCCCCCCCGGGGCGAGCAGTACTTC	CASSPPRGEQYF
TRBJ2-3	TRBV9	TRBD2	-	TGTGCCAGCAGCTTAGGACTAGCGGGGACAGATACGCAGTATTTT	CASSLGLAGTDTQYF
TRBJ2-2	TRBV7-3	-	once	TGTGCCAGCAGCTTAAGGGGTTTGCCCGGGGAGCTGTTTTTT	CASSLRGLPGELFF
TRBJ1-5	TRBV5-5	-	-	TGTGCCAGCAGCCCCTGGACCGGGGCTCCGAACCAGCCCCAGCATTTT	CASSPWTGAPNQPQHF
TRBJ1-5	TRBV7-2	-	-	TGTGCCAGCAGCTTAAGGGGAGGGTGGAACAGTGGTCAGCCCCAGCATTTT	CASSLRGGWNSGQPQHF
TRBJ1-2	TRBV18	-	few	TGTGCCAGCTCACCGGAGGGGACGCAAAGGGGTGGCTACACCTTC	CASSPEGTQRGGYTF
TRBJ2-5	TRBV18	-	-	TGTGCCAGCTCGCGCCAGAAAGAGACCCAGTACTTC	CASSRQKETQYF
TRBJ2-3	TRBV10-3	TRBD2	-	TGTGCCATCAGTGAGTATAGCGGGAGGTCCCGAACTACGCAGTATTTT	CAISEYSGRSRTTQYF
TRBJ2-2	TRBV29-1	TRBD1	-	TGCAGCGTTCCTTCGACAGGGATCACCGGGGAGCTGTTTTTT	CSVPSTGITGELFF
TRBJ1-1	TRBV29-1	TRBD1	-	TGCAGCGTTGGGGGACAGGGGCGAGCTTTCTTT	CSVGGQGRAFF
TRBJ2-3	TRBV28	-	-	TGTGCCAGCAGTTTGAATTTAGGGGCGAGCACAGATACGCAGTATTTT	CASSLNLGASTDTQYF
TRBJ1-1	TRBV5-1	TRBD1	-	TGCGCCAGCAGCTGGTCCGGGACAGGGGGAAACACTGAAGCTTTCTTT	CASSWSGTGGNTEAFF
TRBJ1-2	TRBV6-4	-	-	TGTGCCAGCAAGAAAACGGACTGGCAGCTAGGCTACACCTTC	CASKKTDWQLGYTF
TRBJ2-3	TRBV5-1	-	-	TGCGCCAGCAGCTTGGGTGGGTACGGTCGCACAGATACGCAGTATTTT	CASSLGGYGRTDTQYF
TRBJ2-3	TRBV11-2	TRBD2	-	TGTGCCAGCAGACGGACTAGCGGGAGACTCACAGATACGCAGTATTTT	CASRRTSGRLTDTQYF
TRBJ2-2	TRBV6-5	-	-	TGTGCCAGCAGCCGGATTGGAACCGGGGAGCTGTTTTTT	CASSRIGTGELFF
TRBJ2-1	TRBV29-1	TRBD2	-	TGCAGCGTTGAAGCTAGCGGCGTTACCTACAATGAGCAGTTCTTC	CSVEASGVTYNEQFF
TRBJ2-7	TRBV2	-	-	TGTGCCAGCAGTGTCCTGGGCGGCTACGAGCAGTACTTC	CASSVLGGYEQYF
TRBJ2-5	TRBV5-1	TRBD2	-	TGCGCCAGCAGCTTGGCGGGACTAGCGGGGGGGCAGGAGACCCAGTACTTC	CASSLAGLAGGQETQYF
TRBJ1-1	TRBV4-1	-	-	TGCGCCAGCAGCCGATCGACAGCGAACACTGAAGCTTTCTTT	CASSRSTANTEAFF
TRBJ2-7	TRBV6-1	TRBD2	-	TGTGCCAGCAGTGAGGAGCGGGAGTCCATATACGAGCAGTACTTC	CASSEERESIYEQYF
TRBJ2-6	TRBV7-3	TRBD1	-	TGTGCCAGCAGCCCGAGGACAGGGACGGGACCTGGGGCCAACGTCCTGACTTTC	CASSPRTGTGPGANVLTF
TRBJ2-2	TRBV10-3	TRBD2	-	TGTGCCATCAGTGGCCCCTCGTGGCTAGCGGGAGCCGGGGAGCTGTTTTTT	CAISGPSWLAGAGELFF
TRBJ2-2	TRBV29-1	-	once	TGCAGCGTTGGACTCAGACTCACCGGGGAGCTGTTTTTT	CSVGLRLTGELFF
TRBJ1-1	TRBV7-2	TRBD1	-	TGTGCCAGCAGCTTAGTCAGGGGGCTGAACACTGAAGCTTTCTTT	CASSLVRGLNTEAFF
TRBJ1-1	TRBV5-6	TRBD1	-	TGTGCCAGCAGCTTGGAAGGGGGCGCGGGCACTGAAGCTTTCTTT	CASSLEGGAGTEAFF
TRBJ1-1	TRBV6-6	-	-	TGTGCCAGCAGTCGGGACAACACTGAAGCTTTCTTT	CASSRDNTEAFF
TRBJ2-1	TRBV5-4	TRBD1	-	TGTGCCAGCAGCTTTATTGGACAGGGCGTGAATGAGCAGTTCTTC	CASSFIGQGVNEQFF